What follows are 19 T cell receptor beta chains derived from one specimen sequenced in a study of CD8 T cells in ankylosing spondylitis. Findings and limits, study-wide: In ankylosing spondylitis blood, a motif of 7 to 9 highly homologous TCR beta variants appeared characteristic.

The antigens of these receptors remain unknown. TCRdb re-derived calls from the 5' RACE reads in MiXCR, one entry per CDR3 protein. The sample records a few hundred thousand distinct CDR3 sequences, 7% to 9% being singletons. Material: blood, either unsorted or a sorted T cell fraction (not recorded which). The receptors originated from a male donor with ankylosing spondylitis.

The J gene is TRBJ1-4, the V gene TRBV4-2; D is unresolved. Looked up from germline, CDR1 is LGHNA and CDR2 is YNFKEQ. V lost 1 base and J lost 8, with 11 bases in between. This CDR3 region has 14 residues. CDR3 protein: CASSQGVLGEKLFF. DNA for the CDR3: TGTGCCAGCAGCCAAGGGGTGTTAGGAGAAAAACTGTTTTTT.

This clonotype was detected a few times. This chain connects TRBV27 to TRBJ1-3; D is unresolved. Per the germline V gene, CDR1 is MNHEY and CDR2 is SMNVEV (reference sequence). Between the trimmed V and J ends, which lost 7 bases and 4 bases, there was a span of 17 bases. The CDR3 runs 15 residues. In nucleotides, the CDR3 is TGTGCCAGCAAACCGCTTCCGGCTGACGGAAACACCATATATTTT. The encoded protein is CASKPLPADGNTIYF.

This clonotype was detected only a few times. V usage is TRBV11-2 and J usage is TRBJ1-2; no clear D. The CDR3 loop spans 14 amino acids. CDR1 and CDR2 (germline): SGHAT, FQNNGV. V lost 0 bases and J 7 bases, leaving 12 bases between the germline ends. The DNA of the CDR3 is TGTGCCAGCAGCTTAGATCTTGAGTCGTTTGGCTACACCTTC. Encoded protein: CASSLDLESFGYTF.

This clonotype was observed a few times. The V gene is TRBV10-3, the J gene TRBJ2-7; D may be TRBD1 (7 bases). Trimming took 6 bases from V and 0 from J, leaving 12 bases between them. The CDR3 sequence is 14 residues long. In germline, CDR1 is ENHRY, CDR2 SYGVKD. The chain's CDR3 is CAIREGQRSYEQYF. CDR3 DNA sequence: TGTGCCATCAGGGAGGGACAGCGCTCCTACGAGCAGTACTTC.

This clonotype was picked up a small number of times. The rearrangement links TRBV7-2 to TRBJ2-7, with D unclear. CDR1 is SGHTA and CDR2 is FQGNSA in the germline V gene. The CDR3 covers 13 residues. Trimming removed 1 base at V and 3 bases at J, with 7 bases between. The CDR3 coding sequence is TGTGCCAGCAGCTTAGGCCTCCTCTACGAGCAGTACTTC. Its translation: CASSLGLLYEQYF.

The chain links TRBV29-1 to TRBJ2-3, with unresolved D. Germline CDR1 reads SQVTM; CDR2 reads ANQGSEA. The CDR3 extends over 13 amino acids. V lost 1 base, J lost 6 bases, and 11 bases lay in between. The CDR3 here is CSVEGVGWDTQYF. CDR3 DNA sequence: TGCAGCGTTGAAGGGGTAGGGTGGGATACGCAGTATTTT.

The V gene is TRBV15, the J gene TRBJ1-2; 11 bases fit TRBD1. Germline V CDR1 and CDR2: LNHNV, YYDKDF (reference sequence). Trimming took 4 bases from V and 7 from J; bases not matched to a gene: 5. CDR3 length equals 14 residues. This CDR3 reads CATSMDRGLGGYTF. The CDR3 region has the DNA TGTGCCACCAGCATGGACAGGGGGCTTGGTGGCTACACCTTC.

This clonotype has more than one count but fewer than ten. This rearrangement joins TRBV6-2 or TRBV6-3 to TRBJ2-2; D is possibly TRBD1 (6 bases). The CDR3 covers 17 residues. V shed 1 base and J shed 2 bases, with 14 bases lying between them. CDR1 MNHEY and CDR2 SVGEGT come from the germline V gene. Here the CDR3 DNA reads TGTGCCAGCAGTTACTTGGGCCTAGGGGGTAACACCGGGGAGCTGTTTTTT. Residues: CASSYLGLGGNTGELFF.

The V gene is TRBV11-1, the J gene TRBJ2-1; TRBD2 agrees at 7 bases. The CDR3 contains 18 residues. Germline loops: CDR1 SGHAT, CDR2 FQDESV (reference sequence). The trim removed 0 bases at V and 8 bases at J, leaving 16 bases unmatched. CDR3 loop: CASSLARRLAGRRDEQFF. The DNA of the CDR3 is TGTGCCAGCAGCTTAGCGCGTAGACTAGCCGGTAGGAGGGATGAGCAGTTCTTC.

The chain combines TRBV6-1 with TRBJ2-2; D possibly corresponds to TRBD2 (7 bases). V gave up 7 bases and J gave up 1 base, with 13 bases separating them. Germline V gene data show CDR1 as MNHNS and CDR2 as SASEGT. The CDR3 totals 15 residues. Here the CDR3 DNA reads TGTGCCAGCACCCTGGGAGGGGGGAACACCGGGGAGCTGTTTTTT. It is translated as CASTLGGGNTGELFF.

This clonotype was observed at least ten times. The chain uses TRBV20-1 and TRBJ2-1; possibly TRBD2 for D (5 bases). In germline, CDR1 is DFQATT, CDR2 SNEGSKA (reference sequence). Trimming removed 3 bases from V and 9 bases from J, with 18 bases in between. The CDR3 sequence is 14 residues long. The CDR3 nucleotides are TGCAGTGCTAGCCCCCGTGGAGGTTGGGGTGAGCAGTTCTTC. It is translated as CSASPRGGWGEQFF.

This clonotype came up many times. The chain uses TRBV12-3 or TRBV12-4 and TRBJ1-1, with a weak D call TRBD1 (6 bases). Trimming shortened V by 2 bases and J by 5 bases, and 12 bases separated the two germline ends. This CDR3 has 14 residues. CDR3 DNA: TGTGCCAGCAGTTTATCGGGGGGGCTGACTGAAGCTTTCTTT. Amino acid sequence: CASSLSGGLTEAFF.

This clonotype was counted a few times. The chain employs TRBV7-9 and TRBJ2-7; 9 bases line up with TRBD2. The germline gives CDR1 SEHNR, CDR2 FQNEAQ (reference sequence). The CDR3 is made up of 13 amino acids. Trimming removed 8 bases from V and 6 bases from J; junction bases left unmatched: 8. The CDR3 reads CASRGGTSPEQYF. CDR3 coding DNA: TGTGCCAGCCGGGGGGGGACTAGCCCCGAGCAGTACTTC.

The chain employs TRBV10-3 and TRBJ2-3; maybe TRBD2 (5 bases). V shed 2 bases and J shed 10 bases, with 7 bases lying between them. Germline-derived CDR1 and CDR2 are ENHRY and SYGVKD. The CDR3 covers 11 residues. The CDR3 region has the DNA TGTGCCATCAGTGAGATGGGAGCGCAGTATTTT. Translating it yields CAISEMGAQYF.

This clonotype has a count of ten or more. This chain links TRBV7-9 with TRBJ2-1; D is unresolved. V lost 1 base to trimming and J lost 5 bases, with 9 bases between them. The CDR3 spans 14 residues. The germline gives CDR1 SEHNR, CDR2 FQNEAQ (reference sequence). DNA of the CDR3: TGTGCCAGCAGCTTAGGAGGTCCGGACAATGAGCAGTTCTTC. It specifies CASSLGGPDNEQFF.

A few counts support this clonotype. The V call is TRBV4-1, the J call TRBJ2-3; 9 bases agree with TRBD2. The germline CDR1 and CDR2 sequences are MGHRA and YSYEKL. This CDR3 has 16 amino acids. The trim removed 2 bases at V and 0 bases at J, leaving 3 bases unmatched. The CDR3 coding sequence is TGCGCCAGCAGCCAATTAGCGGGAGTAAGCACAGATACGCAGTATTTT. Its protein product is CASSQLAGVSTDTQYF.

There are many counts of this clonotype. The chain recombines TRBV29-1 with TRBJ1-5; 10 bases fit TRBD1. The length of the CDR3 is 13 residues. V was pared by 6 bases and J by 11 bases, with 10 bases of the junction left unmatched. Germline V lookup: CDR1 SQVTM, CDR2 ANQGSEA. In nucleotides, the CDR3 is TGCAGCGTCCGGACAGGGGGTGGATCAGCCCAGCATTTT. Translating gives CSVRTGGGSAQHF.

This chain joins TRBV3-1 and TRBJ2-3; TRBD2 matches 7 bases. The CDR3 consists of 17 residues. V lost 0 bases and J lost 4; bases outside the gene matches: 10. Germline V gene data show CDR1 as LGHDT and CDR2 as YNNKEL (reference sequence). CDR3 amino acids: CASSQDDMAGAPDTQYF. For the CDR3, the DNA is TGTGCCAGCAGCCAAGATGATATGGCGGGAGCTCCAGATACGCAGTATTTT.

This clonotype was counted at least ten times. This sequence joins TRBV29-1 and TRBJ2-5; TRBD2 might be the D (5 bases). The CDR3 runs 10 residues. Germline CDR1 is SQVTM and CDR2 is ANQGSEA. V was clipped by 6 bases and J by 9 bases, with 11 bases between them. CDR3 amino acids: CSVEGGPQYF. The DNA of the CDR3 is TGCAGCGTCGAGGGCGGTCCCCAGTACTTC.